This T cell receptor beta chain came from a study of early T cells in non-severe SARS-CoV-2 infection. Study details: From unsorted whole blood, bulk RNA was sequenced, and the chains remained unpaired. Study-level findings and limits: Anti-spike CD8 responses were favored by VDJdb matching, which missed private and CD4 specificities.

This clonotype was detected many times. Its target is not known. Unique molecular identifiers were attached to individual cDNA molecules. TCRdb analysed the 5' RACE reads with MiXCR anew, one entry per CDR3 protein. The repertoire holds 84,000 or so distinct CDR3 sequences, around 14% seen once, with approximately 9.9% in the top ten. The source material was whole blood. The sequence derives from an adult who was a healthcare worker with PCR-confirmed SARS-CoV-2 infection or an uninfected control (not recorded which).

CDR3 nucleotides: TGTGCCAGCAGCCCGAAATGGAACACCGGGGAGCTGTTTTTT. Residues: CASSPKWNTGELFF. The V and J genes are TRBV14 and TRBJ2-2; D not resolved. Trimming pared 4 bases from V and 1 base from J, leaving 7 bases between. The germline CDR1 and CDR2 sequences are SGHDN and FVKESK. The CDR3 length is 14 residues.